This record concerns one TCR beta chain sequence. The antigen it recognizes is unknown. No much larger clonotype is one base removed from it; base qualities were not supplied. The immunoSEQ assay, a bias-controlled multiplex PCR with V- and J-specific primers, was used to amplify TCR beta CDR3 regions from genomic DNA. A second PCR step added a proprietary barcode and Illumina adapter sequences to the CDR3 amplicons. An Illumina MiSeq instrument was used to sequence the CDR3 libraries. As for how the authors treated the data: Export and quality control were done with immunoSEQ Analyzer 3.0, while downstream analyses used R Bioconductor and Immunarch. Repertoire metrics were calculated using only productive rearrangements within the normalized downsampled data set. In the normalized cohort, a clonotype counted as pathologically expanded if the clonotype was larger than 5 templates. The Inverse Simpson Index was used to measure repertoire diversity. To capture all clonotypes, CMV-specificity analyses were performed on the non-normalized data set. TCRdb provides this immuneACCESS table in a form limited to in-frame rearrangements. Some clones are lacking; in checked studies, under half of them reflect an unresolved V gene, and why the rest are absent is not known. V, J and clone size derive from that table, while D and trimming were established from the DNA sequence. The sample contains over 8,500 clones, 86% of them found a single time. The top ten hold roughly 35% of the sample.

The data derive from a study of T cell clonotyping in hematopoietic cell transplantation (dated by TCRdb to the early 2020s). Background on the whole study: A total of 135 blood samples were collected in the study from roughly 32 consecutive transplant recipients and their related donors. Patient recruitment ran from 2015 to early 2017, and follow-up continued until late 2020 or death.

V lost 5 bases and J lost 6 bases, and the count of bases not matched to a germline gene is 6. CDR1 and CDR2, per the germline V gene (reference sequence), are SEHNR and FQNEAQ. Inclusive of the bounding cysteine and phenylalanine, the CDR3 is 14 residues long. Of the read, only the CDR3 DNA is kept; its 42 bases are in frame from base 1. The full study reports these points: Donor and pretransplant recipient Inverse Simpson Index values predicted broader posttransplant TCR repertoire diversity. After transplant, TCR diversity in recipients dropped, and pathologically expanded clonotypes increased progressively from day 30 to day 180. Sample size was limited, and cells were not sorted, so CD4 and CD8 repertoire contributions could not be separated. Overlap with donor repertoires was found for only a small fraction of recipient repertoires, with over 97% found to appear de novo at the given depth.

This sample's time point label indicates: 180 days after allo-HCT. Blood from recipients was drawn roughly 28 days before transplant, then again at days 30, 100 and 180 after transplant. Nuclei Lysis Solution was used to extract genomic DNA from fresh or cryopreserved unfractionated peripheral blood mononuclear cells. The chain uses TRBV7-9 and TRBJ1-5; TRBD1 matches 8 bases in the middle. The receptor was isolated from a human patient who had an allogeneic stem cell transplant, so the T cells may come from the graft donor. The donor label of this sample is uncertain. Some clones in this sample may be carry-over from other donors' samples. The sample consisted of PBMCs, taken 180 days after allogeneic stem cell transplant. The nucleotide sequence reads as follows: TGTGCCAGCAGCCCATGGACAGGGCTTCAGCCCCAGCATTTT. This translates into CASSPWTGLQPQHF.